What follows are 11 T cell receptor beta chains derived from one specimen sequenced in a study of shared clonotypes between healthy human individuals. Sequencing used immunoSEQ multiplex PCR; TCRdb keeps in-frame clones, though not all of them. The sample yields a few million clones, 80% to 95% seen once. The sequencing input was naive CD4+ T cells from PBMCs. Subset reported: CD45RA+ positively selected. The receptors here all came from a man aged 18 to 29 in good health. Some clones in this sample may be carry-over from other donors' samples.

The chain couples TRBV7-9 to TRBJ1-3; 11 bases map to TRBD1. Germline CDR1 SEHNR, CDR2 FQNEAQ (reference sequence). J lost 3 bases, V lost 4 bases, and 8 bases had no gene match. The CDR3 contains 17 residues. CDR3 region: CASSSPSGQGGGNTIYF. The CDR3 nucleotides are TGTGCCAGCAGCTCGCCCTCGGGACAGGGGGGTGGAAACACCATATATTTT.

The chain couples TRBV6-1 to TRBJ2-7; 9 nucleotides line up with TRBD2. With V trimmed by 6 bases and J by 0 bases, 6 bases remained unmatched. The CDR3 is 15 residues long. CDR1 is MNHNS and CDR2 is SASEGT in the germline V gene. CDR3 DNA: TGTGCCAGCAGAGCAGGGGGACTAGCCTCCTACGAGCAGTACTTC. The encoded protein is CASRAGGLASYEQYF.

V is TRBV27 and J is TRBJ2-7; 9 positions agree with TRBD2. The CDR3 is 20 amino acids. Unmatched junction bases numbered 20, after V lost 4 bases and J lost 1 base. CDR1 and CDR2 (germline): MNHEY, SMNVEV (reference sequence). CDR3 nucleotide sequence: TGTGCCAGCAGTTCGTCCCCGGATTCGTTGGCGGGAGGGTGGTCCTACGAGCAGTACTTC. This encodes CASSSSPDSLAGGWSYEQYF.

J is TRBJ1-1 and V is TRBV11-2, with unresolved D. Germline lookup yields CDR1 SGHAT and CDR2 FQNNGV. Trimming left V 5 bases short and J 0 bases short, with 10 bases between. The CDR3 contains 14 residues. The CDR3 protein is CASSGRGLNTEAFF. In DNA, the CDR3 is TGTGCCAGCAGCGGTAGAGGATTGAACACTGAAGCTTTCTTT.

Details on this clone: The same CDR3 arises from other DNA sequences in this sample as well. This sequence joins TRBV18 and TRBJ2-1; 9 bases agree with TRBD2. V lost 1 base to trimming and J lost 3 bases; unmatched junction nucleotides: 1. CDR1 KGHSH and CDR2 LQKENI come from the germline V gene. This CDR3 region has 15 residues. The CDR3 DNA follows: TGTGCCAGCTCACCACTAGCGGGAGTCTACAATGAGCAGTTCTTC. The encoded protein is CASSPLAGVYNEQFF.

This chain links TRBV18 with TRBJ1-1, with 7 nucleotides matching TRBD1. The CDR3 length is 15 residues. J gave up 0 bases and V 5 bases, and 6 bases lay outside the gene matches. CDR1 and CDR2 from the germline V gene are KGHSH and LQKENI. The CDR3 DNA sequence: TGTGCCAGCTCAGACGGCGGGACAGTGAACACTGAAGCTTTCTTT. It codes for CASSDGGTVNTEAFF.

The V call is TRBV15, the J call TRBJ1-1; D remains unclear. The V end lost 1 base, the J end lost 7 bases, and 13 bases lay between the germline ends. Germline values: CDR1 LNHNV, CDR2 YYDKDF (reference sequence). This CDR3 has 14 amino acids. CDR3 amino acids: CATSRVPGGVEAFF. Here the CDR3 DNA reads TGTGCCACCAGCAGAGTGCCAGGCGGGGTTGAAGCTTTCTTT. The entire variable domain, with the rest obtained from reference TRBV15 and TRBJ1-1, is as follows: DAMVIQNPRYQVTQFGKPVTLSCSQTLNHNVMYWYQQKSSQAPKLLFHYYDKDFNNEADTPDNFQSRRPNTSFCFLDIRSPGLGDTAMYLCATSRVPGGVEAFFGQGTRLTVV.

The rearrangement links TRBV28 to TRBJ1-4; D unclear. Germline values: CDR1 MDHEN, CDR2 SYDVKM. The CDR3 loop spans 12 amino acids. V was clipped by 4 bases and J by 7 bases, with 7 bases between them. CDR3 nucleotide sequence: TGTGCCAGCAGTTCGAATGGTGAAAAACTGTTTTTT. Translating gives CASSSNGEKLFF.

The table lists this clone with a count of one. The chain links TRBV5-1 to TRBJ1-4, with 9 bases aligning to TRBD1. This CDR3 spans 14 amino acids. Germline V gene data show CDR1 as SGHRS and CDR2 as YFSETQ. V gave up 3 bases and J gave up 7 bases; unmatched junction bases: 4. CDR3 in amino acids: CASSWGQGSEKLFF. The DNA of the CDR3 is TGCGCCAGCAGCTGGGGACAGGGAAGTGAAAAACTGTTTTTT.

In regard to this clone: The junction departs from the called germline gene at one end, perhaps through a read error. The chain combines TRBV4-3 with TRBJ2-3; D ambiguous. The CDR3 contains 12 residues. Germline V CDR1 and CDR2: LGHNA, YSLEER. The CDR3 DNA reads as TGCGCCAGCAGCCAACGCACCGATACGCAGTATTTT. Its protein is CASSQRTDTQYF.

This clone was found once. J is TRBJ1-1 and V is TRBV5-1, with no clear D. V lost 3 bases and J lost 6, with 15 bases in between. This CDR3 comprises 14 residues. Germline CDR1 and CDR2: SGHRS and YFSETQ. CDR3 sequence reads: CASSSGQAGAEAFF. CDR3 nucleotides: TGCGCCAGCAGCTCCGGGCAGGCGGGCGCTGAAGCTTTCTTT.